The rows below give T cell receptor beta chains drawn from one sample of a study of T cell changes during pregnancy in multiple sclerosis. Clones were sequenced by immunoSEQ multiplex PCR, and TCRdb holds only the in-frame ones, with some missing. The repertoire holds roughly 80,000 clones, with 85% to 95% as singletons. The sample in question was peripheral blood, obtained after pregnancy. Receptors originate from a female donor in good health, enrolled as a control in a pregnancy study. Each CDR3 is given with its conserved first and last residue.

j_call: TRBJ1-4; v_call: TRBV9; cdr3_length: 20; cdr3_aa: CASSERPGGKGGSTNEKLFF
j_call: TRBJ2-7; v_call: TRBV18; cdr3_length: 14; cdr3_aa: CASSPSISSYEQYF
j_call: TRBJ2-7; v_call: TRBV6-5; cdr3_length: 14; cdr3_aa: CASSPGQGVYEQYF
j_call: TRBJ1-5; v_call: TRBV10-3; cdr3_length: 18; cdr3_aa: CAISESSGGGDSNQPQHF
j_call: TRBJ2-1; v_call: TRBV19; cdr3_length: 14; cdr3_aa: CASSIERQSVEQFF
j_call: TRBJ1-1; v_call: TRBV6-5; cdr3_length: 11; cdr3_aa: CASTGHGVAFF
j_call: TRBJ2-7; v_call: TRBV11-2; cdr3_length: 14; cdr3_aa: CASRDVQGAREQYF
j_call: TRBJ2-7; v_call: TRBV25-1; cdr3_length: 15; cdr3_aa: CASSEYVHGVNEQYF
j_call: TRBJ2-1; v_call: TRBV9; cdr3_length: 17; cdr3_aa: CASSVEGYGLRGHEQFF
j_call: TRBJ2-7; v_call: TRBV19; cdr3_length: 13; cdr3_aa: CASSPDSGYEQYF
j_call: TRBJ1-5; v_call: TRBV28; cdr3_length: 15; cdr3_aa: CASRPAGQLNQPQHF
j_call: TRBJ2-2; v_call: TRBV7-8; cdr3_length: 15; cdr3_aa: CASSSSGASTGELFF
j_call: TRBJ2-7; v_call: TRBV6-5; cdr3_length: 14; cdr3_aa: CASSDDDSAYEQYF
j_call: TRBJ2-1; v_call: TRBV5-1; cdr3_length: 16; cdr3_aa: CASSKAGLAGVGEQFF
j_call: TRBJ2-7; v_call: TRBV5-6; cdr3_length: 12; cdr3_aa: CASSLGTLEQYF
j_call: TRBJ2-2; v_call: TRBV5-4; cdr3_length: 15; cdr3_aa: CASSLAGILTGELFF
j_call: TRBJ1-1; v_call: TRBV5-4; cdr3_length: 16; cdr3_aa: CASSRPGTGANTEAFF
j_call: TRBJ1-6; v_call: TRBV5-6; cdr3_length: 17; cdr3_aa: CASSFWTANSLITPLHF
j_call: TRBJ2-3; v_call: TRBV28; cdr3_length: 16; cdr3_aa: CASSAKRGGYTDTQYF
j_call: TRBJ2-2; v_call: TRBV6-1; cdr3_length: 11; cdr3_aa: CASRESGELFF
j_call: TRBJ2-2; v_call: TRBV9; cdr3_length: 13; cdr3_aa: CASSVGSTGELFF
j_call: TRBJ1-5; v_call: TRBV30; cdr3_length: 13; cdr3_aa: CAWSGGSNQPQHF
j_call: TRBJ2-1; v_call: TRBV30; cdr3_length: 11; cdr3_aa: CAWSRLAEEFF
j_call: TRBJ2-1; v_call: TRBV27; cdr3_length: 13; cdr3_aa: CASSDTGYNEQFF
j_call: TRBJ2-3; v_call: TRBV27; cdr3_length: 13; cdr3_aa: CASSFGGADTQYF
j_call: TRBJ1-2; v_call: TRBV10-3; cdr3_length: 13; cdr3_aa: CAISEAQDTGYTF
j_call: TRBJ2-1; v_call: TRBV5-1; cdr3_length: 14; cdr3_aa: CASSPGLAYNEQFF
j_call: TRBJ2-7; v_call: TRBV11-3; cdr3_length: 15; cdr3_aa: CASSLRGEFGYEQYF
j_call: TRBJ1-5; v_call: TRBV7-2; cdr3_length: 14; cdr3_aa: CASSLQGVDQPQHF
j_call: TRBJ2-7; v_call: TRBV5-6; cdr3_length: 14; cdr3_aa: CASSLGQRNYEQYF
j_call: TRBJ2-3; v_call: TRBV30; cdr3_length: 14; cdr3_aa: CACGTSGAPDTQYF
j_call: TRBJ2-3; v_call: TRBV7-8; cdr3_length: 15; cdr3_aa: CASSQGTVHTDTQYF
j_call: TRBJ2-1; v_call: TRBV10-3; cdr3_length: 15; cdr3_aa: CAISLSGSSYNEQFF
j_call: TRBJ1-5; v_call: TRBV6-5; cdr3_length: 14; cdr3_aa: CASSYSIGDQPQHF
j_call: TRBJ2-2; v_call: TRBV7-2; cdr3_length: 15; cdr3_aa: CASSFQDSNTGELFF
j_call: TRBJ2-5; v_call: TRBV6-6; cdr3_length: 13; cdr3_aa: CASRLGLAGILNF
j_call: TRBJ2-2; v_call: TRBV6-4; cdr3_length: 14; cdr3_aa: CASSPDSWTGELFF
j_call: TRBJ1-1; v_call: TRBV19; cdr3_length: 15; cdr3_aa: CASSVGQGWGLEAFF
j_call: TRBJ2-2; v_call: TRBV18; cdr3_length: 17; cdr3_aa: CASSPRLAGGDTGELFF